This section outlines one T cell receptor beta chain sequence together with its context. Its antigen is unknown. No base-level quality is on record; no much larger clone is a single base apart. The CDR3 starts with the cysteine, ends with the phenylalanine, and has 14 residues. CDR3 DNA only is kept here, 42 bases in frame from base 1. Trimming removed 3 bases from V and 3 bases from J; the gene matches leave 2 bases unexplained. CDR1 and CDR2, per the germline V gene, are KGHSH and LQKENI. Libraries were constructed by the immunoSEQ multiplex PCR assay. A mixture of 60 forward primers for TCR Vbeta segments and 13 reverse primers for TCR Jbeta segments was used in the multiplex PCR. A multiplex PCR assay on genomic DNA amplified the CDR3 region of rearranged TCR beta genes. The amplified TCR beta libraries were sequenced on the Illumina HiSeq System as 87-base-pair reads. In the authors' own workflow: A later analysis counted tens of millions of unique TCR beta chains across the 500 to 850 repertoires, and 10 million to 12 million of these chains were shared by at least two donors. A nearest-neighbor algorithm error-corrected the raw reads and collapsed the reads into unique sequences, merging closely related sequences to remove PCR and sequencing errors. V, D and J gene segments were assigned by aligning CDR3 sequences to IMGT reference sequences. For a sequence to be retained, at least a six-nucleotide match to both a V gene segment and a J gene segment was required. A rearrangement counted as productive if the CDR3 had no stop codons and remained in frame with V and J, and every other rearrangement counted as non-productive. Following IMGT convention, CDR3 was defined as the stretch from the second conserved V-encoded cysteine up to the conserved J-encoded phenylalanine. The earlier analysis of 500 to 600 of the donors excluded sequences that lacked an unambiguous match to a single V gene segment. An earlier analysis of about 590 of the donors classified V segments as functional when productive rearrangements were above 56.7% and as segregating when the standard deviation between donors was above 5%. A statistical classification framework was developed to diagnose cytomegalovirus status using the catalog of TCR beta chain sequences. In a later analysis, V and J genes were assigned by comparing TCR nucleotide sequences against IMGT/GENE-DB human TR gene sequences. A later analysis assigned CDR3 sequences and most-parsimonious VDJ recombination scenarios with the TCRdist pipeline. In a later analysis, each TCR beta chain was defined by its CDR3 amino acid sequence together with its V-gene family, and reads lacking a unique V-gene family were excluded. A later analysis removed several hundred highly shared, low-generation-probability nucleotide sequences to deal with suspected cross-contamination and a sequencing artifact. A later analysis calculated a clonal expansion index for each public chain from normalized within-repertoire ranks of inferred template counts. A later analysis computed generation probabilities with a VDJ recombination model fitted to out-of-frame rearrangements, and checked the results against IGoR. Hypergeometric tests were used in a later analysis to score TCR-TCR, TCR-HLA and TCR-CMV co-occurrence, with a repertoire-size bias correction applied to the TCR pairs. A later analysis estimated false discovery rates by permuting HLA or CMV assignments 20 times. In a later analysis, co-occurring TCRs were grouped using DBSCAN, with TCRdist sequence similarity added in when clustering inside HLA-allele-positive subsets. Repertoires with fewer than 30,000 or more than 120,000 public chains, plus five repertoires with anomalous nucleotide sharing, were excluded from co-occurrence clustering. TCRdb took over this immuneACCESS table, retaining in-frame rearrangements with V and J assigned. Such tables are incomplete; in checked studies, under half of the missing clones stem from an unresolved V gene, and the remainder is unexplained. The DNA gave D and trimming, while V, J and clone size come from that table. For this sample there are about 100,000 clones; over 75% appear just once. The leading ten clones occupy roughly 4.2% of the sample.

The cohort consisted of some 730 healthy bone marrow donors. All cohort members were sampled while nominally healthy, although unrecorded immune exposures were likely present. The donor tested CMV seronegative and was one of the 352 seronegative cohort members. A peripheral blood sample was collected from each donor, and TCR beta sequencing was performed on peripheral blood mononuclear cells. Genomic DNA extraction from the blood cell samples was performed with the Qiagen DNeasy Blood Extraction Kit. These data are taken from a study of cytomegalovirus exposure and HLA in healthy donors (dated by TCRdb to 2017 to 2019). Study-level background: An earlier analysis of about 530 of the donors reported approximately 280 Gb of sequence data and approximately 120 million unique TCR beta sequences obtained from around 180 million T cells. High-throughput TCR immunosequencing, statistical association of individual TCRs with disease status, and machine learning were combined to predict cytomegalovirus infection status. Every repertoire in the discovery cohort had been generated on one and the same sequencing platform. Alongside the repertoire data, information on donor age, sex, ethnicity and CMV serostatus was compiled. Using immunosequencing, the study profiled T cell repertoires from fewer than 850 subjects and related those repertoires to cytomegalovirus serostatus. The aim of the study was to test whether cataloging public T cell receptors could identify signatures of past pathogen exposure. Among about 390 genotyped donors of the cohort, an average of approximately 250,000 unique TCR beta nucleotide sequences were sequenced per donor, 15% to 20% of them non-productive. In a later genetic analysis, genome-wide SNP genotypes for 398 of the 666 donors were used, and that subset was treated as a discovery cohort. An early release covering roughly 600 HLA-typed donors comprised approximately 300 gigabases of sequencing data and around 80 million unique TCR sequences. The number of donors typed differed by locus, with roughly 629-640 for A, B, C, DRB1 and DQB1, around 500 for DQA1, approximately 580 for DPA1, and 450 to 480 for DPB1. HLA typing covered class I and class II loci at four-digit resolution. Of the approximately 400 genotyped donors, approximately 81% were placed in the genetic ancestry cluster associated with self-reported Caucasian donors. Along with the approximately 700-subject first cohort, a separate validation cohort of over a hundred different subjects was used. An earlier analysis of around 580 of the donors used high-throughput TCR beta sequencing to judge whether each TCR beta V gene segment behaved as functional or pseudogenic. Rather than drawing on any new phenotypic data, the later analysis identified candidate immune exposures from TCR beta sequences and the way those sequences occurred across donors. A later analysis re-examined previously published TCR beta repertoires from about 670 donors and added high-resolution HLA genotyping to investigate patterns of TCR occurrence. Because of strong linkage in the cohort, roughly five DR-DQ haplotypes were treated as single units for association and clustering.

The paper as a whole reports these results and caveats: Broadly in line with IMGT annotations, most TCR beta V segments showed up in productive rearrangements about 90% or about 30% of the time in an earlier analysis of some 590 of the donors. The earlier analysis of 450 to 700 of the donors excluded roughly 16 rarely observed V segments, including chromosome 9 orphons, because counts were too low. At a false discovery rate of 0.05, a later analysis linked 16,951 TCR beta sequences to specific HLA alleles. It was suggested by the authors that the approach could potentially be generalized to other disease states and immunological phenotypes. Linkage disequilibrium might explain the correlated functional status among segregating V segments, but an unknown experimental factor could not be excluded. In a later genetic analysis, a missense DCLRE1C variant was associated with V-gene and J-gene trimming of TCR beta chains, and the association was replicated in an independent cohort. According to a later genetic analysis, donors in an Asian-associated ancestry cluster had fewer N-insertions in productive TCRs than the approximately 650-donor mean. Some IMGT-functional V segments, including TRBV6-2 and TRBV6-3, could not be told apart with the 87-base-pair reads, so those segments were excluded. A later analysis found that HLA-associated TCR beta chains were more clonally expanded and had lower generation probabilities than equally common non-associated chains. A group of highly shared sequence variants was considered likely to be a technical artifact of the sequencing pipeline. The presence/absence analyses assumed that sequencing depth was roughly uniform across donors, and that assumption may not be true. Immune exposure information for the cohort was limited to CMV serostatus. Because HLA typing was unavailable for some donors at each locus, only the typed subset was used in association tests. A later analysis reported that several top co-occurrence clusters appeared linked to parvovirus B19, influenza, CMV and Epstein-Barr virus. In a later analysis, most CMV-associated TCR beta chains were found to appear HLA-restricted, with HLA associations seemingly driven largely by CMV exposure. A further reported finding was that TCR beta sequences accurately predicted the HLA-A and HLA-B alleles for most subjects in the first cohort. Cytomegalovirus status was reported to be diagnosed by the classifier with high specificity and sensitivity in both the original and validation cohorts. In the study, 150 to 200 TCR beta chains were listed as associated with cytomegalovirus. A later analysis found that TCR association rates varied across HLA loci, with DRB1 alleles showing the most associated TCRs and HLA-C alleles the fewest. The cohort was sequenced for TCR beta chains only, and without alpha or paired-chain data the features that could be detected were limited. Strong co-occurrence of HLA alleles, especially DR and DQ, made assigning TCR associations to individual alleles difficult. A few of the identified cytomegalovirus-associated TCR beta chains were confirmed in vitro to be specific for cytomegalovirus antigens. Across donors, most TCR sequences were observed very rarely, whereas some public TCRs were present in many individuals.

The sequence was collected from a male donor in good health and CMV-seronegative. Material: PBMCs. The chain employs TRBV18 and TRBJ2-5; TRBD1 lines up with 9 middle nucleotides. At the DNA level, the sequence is TGTGCCAGCTCACCCTGGACAGGGGAAGAGACCCAGTACTTC. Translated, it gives CASSPWTGEETQYF.